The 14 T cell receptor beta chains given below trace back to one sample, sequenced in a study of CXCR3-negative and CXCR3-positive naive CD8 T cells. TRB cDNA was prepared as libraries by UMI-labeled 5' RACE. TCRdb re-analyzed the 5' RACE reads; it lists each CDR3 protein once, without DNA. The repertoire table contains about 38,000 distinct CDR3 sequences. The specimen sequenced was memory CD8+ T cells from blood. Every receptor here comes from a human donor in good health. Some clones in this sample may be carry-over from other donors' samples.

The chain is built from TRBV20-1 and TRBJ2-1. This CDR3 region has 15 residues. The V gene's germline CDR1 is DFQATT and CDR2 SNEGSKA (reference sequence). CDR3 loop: CSARDPVRDYNEQFF.

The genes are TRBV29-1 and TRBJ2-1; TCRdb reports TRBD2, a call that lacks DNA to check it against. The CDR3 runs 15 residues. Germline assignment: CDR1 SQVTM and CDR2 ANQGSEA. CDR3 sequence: CSVEGEGSFYNEQFF.

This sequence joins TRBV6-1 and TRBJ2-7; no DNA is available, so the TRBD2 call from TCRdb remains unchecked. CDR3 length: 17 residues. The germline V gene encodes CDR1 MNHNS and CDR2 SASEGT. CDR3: CASSAYLRAFSSYEQYF.

The CDR3 protein is CSAIESSYEQYF. The chain links TRBV20-1 to TRBJ2-7. CDR3 length: 12 residues. Germline V gives CDR1 DFQATT, CDR2 SNEGSKA (reference sequence).

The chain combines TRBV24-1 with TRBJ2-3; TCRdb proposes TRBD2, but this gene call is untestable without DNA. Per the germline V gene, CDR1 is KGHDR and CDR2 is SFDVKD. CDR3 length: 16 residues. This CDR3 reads CATSEPSGMGPDTQYF.

The CDR3 region is CASSLVGQLYEQYF. The gene calls are TRBV3-1 and TRBJ2-7. Germline V CDR1 and CDR2: LGHDT, YNNKEL (reference sequence). The CDR3 is 14 amino acids.

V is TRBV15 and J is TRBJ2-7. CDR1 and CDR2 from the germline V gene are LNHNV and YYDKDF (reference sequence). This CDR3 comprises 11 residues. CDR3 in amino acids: CATRDTYEQYF.

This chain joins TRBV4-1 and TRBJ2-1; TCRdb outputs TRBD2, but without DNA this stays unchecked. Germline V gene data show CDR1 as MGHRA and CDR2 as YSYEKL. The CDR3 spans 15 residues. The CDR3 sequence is CASSPFDLEGSEQFF.

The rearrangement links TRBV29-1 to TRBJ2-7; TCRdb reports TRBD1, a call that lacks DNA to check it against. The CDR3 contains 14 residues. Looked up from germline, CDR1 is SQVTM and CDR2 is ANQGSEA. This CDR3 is CSAQTSTGGAEQYF.

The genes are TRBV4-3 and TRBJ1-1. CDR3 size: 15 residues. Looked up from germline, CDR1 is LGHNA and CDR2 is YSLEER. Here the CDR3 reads CASSQGKEQWTEAFF.

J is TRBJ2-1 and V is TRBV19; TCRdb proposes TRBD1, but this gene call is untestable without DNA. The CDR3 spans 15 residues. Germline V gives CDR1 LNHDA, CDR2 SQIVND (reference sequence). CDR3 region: CASSIEYRWGDEQFF. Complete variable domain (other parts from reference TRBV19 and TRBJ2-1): DGGITQSPKYLFRKEGQNVTLSCEQNLNHDAMYWYRQDPGQGLRLIYYSQIVNDFQKGDIAEGYSVSREKKESFPLTVTSAQKNPTAFYLCASSIEYRWGDEQFFGPGTRLTVL.

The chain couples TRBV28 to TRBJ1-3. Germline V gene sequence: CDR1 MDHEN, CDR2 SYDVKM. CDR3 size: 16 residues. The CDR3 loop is CASSLSRGIAGNTIYF.

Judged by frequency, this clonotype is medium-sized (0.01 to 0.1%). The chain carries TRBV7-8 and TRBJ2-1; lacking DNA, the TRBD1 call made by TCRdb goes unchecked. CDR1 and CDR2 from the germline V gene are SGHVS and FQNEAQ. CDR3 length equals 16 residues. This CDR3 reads CASSLMLGQGANEQFF. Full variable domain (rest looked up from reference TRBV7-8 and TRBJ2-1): GAGVSQSPRYKVAKRGQDVALRCDPISGHVSLFWYQQALGQGPEFLTYFQNEAQLDKSGLPSDRFFAERPEGSVSTLKIQRTQQEDSAVYLCASSLMLGQGANEQFFGPGTRLTVL.

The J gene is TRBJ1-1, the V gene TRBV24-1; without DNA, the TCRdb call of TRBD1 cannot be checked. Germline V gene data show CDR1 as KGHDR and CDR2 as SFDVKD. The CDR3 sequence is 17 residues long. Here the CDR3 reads CATSDLHARRADTEAFF.